One and the same sample provided the 25 T cell receptor beta chains below, sequenced in a study of CD8 T cells in Susac syndrome. Roughly 0.45 to 1 ug RNA was reverse transcribed with random hexamers. MiXCR, applied by TCRdb to the immunoSEQ multiplex PCR reads, yields one record per CDR3 protein. The profile shows roughly 200,000 distinct CDR3 sequences, approximately 95% of them singletons. The sequenced sample was CD4+ T cells from PBMCs. The source is a human donor with multiple sclerosis.

This chain connects TRBV29-1 to TRBJ2-3; 9 positions match TRBD2. The J segment lost 2 bases and the V segment lost 6 bases, leaving 9 bases of the junction unmatched. CDR1 SQVTM and CDR2 ANQGSEA come from the germline V gene. The CDR3 sequence is 15 residues long. The CDR3: CSVSNLAGITDTQYF. CDR3 nucleotide sequence: TGCAGCGTGAGCAACCTAGCGGGGATCACAGATACGCAGTATTTT.

V is TRBV15 and J is TRBJ2-5; D possibly corresponds to TRBD1 (5 bases). This CDR3 has 15 amino acids. Trimming stripped 3 bases from V and 2 bases from J, with 13 bases between. Germline CDR1 and CDR2: LNHNV and YYDKDF (reference sequence). In DNA, the CDR3 is TGTGCCACCAGCAGTCCCCAGGGATCTCAAGAGACCCAGTACTTC. Translating gives CATSSPQGSQETQYF.

The chain recombines TRBV5-6 with TRBJ1-2, with TRBD1 matching 10 bases. The CDR3 consists of 13 residues. CDR1 SGHDT and CDR2 YYEEEE come from the germline V gene. V lost 3 bases, J lost 8 bases, and 4 bases stayed unmatched. CDR3 sequence (DNA): TGTGCCAGCAGCTGGGGACAGGGGACGGGCTACACCTTC. This sequence encodes CASSWGQGTGYTF.

This chain uses TRBV30 with TRBJ1-3; D remains unclear. In germline, CDR1 is GTSNPN, CDR2 SVGIG (reference sequence). V was trimmed by 1 base and J by 6 bases, leaving 13 bases between them. CDR3 length: 14 amino acids. The CDR3 nucleotides read TGTGCCTGGAGTGCTTCTCAACCTGAAAACACCATATATTTT. This encodes CAWSASQPENTIYF. Combining the CDR3 with reference TRBV30 and TRBJ1-3 gives the whole variable domain SQTIHQWPATLVQPVGSPLSLECTVEGTSNPNLYWYRQAAGRGLQLLFYSVGIGQISSEVPQNLSASRPQDRQFILSSKKLLLSDSGFYLCAWSASQPENTIYFGEGSWLTVV.

This chain joins TRBV29-1 and TRBJ2-3; a possible D gene is TRBD1 (5 bases). V was pared by 3 bases and J by 0 bases, with 10 bases between. From germline, CDR1 is SQVTM and CDR2 ANQGSEA. CDR3 length: 14 amino acids. This CDR3 reads CSVDWGASTDTQYF. CDR3 sequence (DNA): TGCAGCGTTGATTGGGGCGCGAGCACAGATACGCAGTATTTT.

The chain carries TRBV5-6 and TRBJ2-1; 8 bases agree with TRBD2. Trimming cost V 0 bases and J 8 bases; bases outside gene matches: 13. This CDR3 is built from 17 residues. CDR1 and CDR2 from the germline V gene are SGHDT and YYEEEE. The CDR3 coding sequence is TGTGCCAGCAGCTTGGTGCGGGGGGCCCCTTATTGGCATGAGCAGTTCTTC. This sequence encodes CASSLVRGAPYWHEQFF.

The CDR3 spells CASSQGMGTGASYEQYV. The CDR3 region has the DNA TGTGCCAGCAGCCAAGGTATGGGGACAGGGGCCTCCTACGAGCAGTACGTC. The gene calls are TRBV3-1 and TRBJ2-7; 10 bases line up with TRBD1. V lost 1 base, J lost 0 bases, and 6 bases stayed unmatched. CDR1 is LGHDT and CDR2 is YNNKEL in the germline V gene (reference sequence). This CDR3 comprises 17 residues.

The V call is TRBV20-1, the J call TRBJ2-7; possibly TRBD1 or TRBD2 for D (5 bases each). The CDR3 covers 12 residues. Germline CDR1 and CDR2: DFQATT and SNEGSKA (reference sequence). The V end was cut by 5 bases, the J end by 3 bases, with 11 bases between. The CDR3 DNA reads as TGCAGTGCTGCTCGGGACCTCTACGAGCAGTACGTC. Protein sequence: CSAARDLYEQYV.

The chain couples TRBV15 to TRBJ2-1; D possibly matches TRBD1 or TRBD2 (5 bases each). V was pared by 0 bases and J by 7 bases, with 13 bases between. Germline CDR1 and CDR2: LNHNV and YYDKDF (reference sequence). The CDR3 extends over 15 amino acids. The CDR3 protein is CATSRDIGAVNEQFF. The CDR3 DNA is TGTGCCACCAGCAGAGATATCGGGGCCGTAAATGAGCAGTTCTTC.

This clonotype was seen only a few times. The rearrangement joins TRBV20-1 to TRBJ1-5; 7 bases fit TRBD1. The CDR3 contains 12 residues. V lost 3 bases and J lost 5; bases outside the gene matches: 1. The germline V gene has CDR1 DFQATT and CDR2 SNEGSKA (reference sequence). In DNA form, the CDR3 reads TGCAGTGCTAGGCAGGGGGATCAGCCCCAGCATTTT. Protein product: CSARQGDQPQHF.

The chain joins TRBV20-1 to TRBJ2-5, with 10 nucleotides matching TRBD2. CDR1 is DFQATT, CDR2 SNEGSKA, per germline (reference sequence). V gave up 6 bases and J gave up 5 bases; unmatched junction bases: 9. There are 14 residues in the CDR3. In DNA form, the CDR3 reads TGCAGTGCACTTCTTAGCGGGGGGATGGAGACCCAGTACTTC. Its protein product is CSALLSGGMETQYF.

The genes are TRBV5-1 and TRBJ2-3, with D possibly matching TRBD1 (6 bases). This CDR3 comprises 16 residues. V dropped 0 bases and J dropped 3 bases, with 14 bases sitting between them. Per germline, CDR1 SGHRS and CDR2 YFSETQ. The CDR3 sequence is CASSLASGAGTDTQYF. The DNA of the CDR3 is TGCGCCAGCAGCTTGGCCTCAGGGGCCGGGACAGATACGCAGTATTTT. Full variable domain (rest looked up from reference TRBV5-1 and TRBJ2-3): KAGVTQTPRYLIKTRGQQVTLSCSPISGHRSVSWYQQTPGQGLQFLFEYFSETQRNKGNFPGRFSGRQFSNSRSEMNVSTLELGDSALYLCASSLASGAGTDTQYFGPGTRLTVL.

Here the CDR3 reads CARRSGNEQFF. The CDR3 DNA follows: TGTGCCAGGCGGTCAGGGAATGAGCAGTTCTTC. This chain joins TRBV7-8 and TRBJ2-1; D possibly corresponds to TRBD1 (5 bases). Germline V lookup: CDR1 SGHVS, CDR2 FQNEAQ. This CDR3 spans 11 amino acids. The V end lost 9 bases, the J end lost 7 bases, and 10 bases lay between the germline ends.

The chain is built from TRBV29-1 and TRBJ2-3, with 9 bases aligning to TRBD2. Germline V lookup: CDR1 SQVTM, CDR2 ANQGSEA. V shed 3 bases, J shed 5 bases, and the junction held 6 bases outside the gene matches. The CDR3 has 14 residues. The CDR3 is CSVDPSGAGDTQYF. CDR3 DNA: TGCAGCGTTGACCCTAGCGGGGCGGGAGATACGCAGTATTTT.

The V and J genes are TRBV15 and TRBJ2-7; D unresolved. Germline V lookup: CDR1 LNHNV, CDR2 YYDKDF (reference sequence). The CDR3 runs 12 residues. V was clipped by 0 bases and J by 6 bases, with 6 bases between them. The CDR3 protein is CATSRDAVEQYF. Written as DNA, the CDR3 is TGTGCCACCAGCAGAGATGCGGTCGAGCAGTACTTC.

The chain joins TRBV3-1 to TRBJ1-2; TRBD1 is a possible D gene (5 bases). V dropped 0 bases and J dropped 3 bases, with 5 bases sitting between them. The CDR3 consists of 13 residues. The germline CDR1 and CDR2 sequences are LGHDT and YNNKEL (reference sequence). The DNA of the CDR3 is TGTGCCAGCAGCCAAGAGGGGGACTATGGCTACACCTTC. It is translated as CASSQEGDYGYTF.

The chain uses TRBV18 and TRBJ2-7; the D gene could be TRBD1 or TRBD2 (6 bases each). The CDR3 runs 18 residues. The V end lost 3 bases, the J end lost 5 bases, and 26 bases lay between the germline ends. CDR1 is KGHSH and CDR2 is LQKENI in the germline V gene. The CDR3, as DNA: TGTGCCAGCTCACCCTCCTTTCCATATGAGGGGGGTTTGGACGAGCAGTACTTC. Its translation: CASSPSFPYEGGLDEQYF.

This CDR3 is CASSLASHRGDEQFF. The CDR3 nucleotides are TGTGCCAGCAGTTTAGCTTCCCACAGGGGAGATGAGCAGTTCTTC. The rearrangement links TRBV12-3 or TRBV12-4 to TRBJ2-1; TRBD1 matches at 7 bases. This CDR3 has 15 residues. The J segment lost 8 bases and the V segment lost 0 bases, leaving 7 bases of the junction unmatched.

The CDR3 region has the DNA TGTGCCAGCAGCCCACCCGGGGGGCTGCTTTCCTACGAGCAGTACGTC. Translating gives CASSPPGGLLSYEQYV. The chain recombines TRBV28 with TRBJ2-7; D may be TRBD2 (7 bases). From germline, CDR1 is MDHEN and CDR2 SYDVKM. V was clipped by 6 bases and J by 1 base, with 19 bases between them. The CDR3 extends over 16 amino acids.

The V call is TRBV5-4, the J call TRBJ2-1; maybe TRBD2 (6 bases). Trimming shortened V by 0 bases and J by 9 bases, and 10 bases separated the two germline ends. Germline assignment: CDR1 SGHNT and CDR2 YYREEE (reference sequence). CDR3 length equals 13 residues. The CDR3 is CASSLADGGEQFF. Here the CDR3 DNA reads TGTGCCAGCAGCTTGGCGGACGGGGGTGAGCAGTTCTTC.

J is TRBJ1-6 and V is TRBV3-1; tentatively, D is TRBD1 (5 bases). Germline V gives CDR1 LGHDT, CDR2 YNNKEL (reference sequence). V lost 0 bases, J lost 14 bases, and 20 bases lay in between. The CDR3 runs 16 residues. The CDR3 DNA is TGTGCCAGCAGCCAAGATACCGGGGCCCAGCATCAATCCCTCCACTTT. Amino acid sequence: CASSQDTGAQHQSLHF.

The chain couples TRBV9 to TRBJ1-5, with 8 bases aligning to TRBD1. The CDR3 runs to 15 residues. V shed 3 bases and J 7 bases; nucleotides not matched to a gene: 9. CDR1 and CDR2 from the germline V gene are SGDLS and YYNGEE. The CDR3: CASSAGTGQGQPQHF. CDR3 DNA: TGTGCCAGCAGCGCCGGGACAGGCCAAGGGCAGCCCCAGCATTTT.

The CDR3 DNA sequence: TGTGCCAGCAGCCAAGCGGTGGGCGAGCAGTACTTC. Protein: CASSQAVGEQYF. The gene calls are TRBV3-1 and TRBJ2-7; D unclear. Trimming took off 1 base at V and 6 bases at J, with 7 bases between the two ends. The germline gives CDR1 LGHDT, CDR2 YNNKEL (reference sequence). This CDR3 spans 12 amino acids.

The rearrangement uses TRBV6-5 and TRBJ1-5; D possibly corresponds to TRBD1 (6 bases). The CDR3 contains 15 residues. Trimming cost V 5 bases and J 7 bases, with 18 bases left between them. Per the germline V gene, CDR1 is MNHEY and CDR2 is SVGAGI. The CDR3 DNA is TGTGCCAGCAGTCTCGGGGTCCTTCAGGGGCAGCCCCAGCATTTT. It encodes CASSLGVLQGQPQHF.

The chain combines TRBV5-4 with TRBJ2-7, with TRBD2 matching 7 bases. Germline CDR1 SGHNT, CDR2 YYREEE (reference sequence). The J segment lost 1 base and the V segment lost 3 bases, leaving 4 bases of the junction unmatched. The CDR3 is made up of 14 amino acids. The CDR3 DNA reads TGTGCCAGCAGCTCCTTCGGGGGGTCCTACGAGCAGTACTTC. Translated: CASSSFGGSYEQYF.